Listed below are T cell receptor beta chains from one sample, sequenced in a study of Graves' ophthalmopathy and Graves' hyperthyroidism. One entry per CDR3 protein results from TCRdb running MiXCR on the multiplex PCR reads. Of 650,000 to 900,000 distinct CDR3 sequences in the sample, about 44% were seen once. What was sequenced was peripheral blood. The receptors come from an adult man with Graves' ophthalmopathy. Each CDR3 is given with its conserved first and last residue. Each record gives: clone size, D gene, V gene, J gene, CDR3 DNA, CDR3 protein. A D gene is named only where the DNA matches it firmly. Only some rows state a clone size, as once, few, many or a class for expanded clones.

-	TRBD2	TRBV7-6	TRBJ2-7	TGTGCCAGCAGAAAACTAGCGGGAGCGTCGACGGAGCAGTACTTC	CASRKLAGASTEQYF
-	-	TRBV10-3	TRBJ2-6	TGTGCCAGCAGTGCCGGCAGGGTCCCTGGGGCCAACGTCCTGACTTTC	CASSAGRVPGANVLTF
many	-	TRBV24-1	TRBJ2-2	TGTGCCACCGGGACTCCGAACACCGGGGAGCTGTTTTTT	CATGTPNTGELFF
few	-	TRBV24-1	TRBJ1-5	TGTGCCAGCAGTTCTCTTGGCAGGGTCGATCAGCCCCAGCATTTT	CASSSLGRVDQPQHF
-	-	TRBV15	TRBJ1-1	TGTACCACCAGCACACTTATTGAGACTGAAGCTTTCTTT	CTTSTLIETEAFF
few	-	TRBV7-3	TRBJ1-3	TGTGCCAGCAGCTTCGGACCGCCATACTCTGGAAACACCATATATTTT	CASSFGPPYSGNTIYF
-	-	TRBV12-3/TRBV12-4	TRBJ2-7	TGTGCCAGCACCTCCCCCCCGCTGAGCGAGCAGTACTTC	CASTSPPLSEQYF
few	-	TRBV5-1	TRBJ1-2	TGCGCCAGCAGCCCACCGGGGGGAGCTAACTATGGCTACACCTTC	CASSPPGGANYGYTF
-	-	TRBV7-3	TRBJ2-1	TGTGCCAGCAGACGCGACAGAAGCTCCTACAATGAGCAGTTCTTC	CASRRDRSSYNEQFF
-	-	TRBV15	TRBJ1-5	TGTGCCACCAGCCGCCCAGGGCAAAATCAGCCCCAGCATTTT	CATSRPGQNQPQHF
-	-	TRBV5-1	TRBJ2-5	TGCGCCAGCGCCGAGGGGCGCTCAGAGACCCAGTACTTC	CASAEGRSETQYF
-	-	TRBV3-1	TRBJ1-2	TGTGCCAGCAGCCCATCGGGGGGCGGTAGCTATGGCTACACCTTC	CASSPSGGGSYGYTF
-	-	TRBV2	TRBJ2-5	TGTGCCCCGGAATCCTCAGCGGGCCAAGAGACCCAGTACTTC	CAPESSAGQETQYF
-	-	TRBV2	TRBJ2-3	TGTGCCAGGTCGGCGGGGCGGAGCACAGATACGCAGTATTTT	CARSAGRSTDTQYF
-	-	TRBV2	TRBJ1-2	TGTGCCAGCAGTGCTAGGAGGGGCAGGATCGAATATGGCTACACCTTC	CASSARRGRIEYGYTF
few	TRBD1	TRBV9	TRBJ2-7	TGTGCCAGCAGCGTAGCTCCCGGGACAGGGTTCTACGAGCAGTACTTC	CASSVAPGTGFYEQYF
few	TRBD1	TRBV24-1	TRBJ1-5	TGTGCCAGCAGTAGACCTGACAGGGCCAACAATCAGCCCCAGCATTTT	CASSRPDRANNQPQHF
few	-	TRBV2	TRBJ1-1	TGTGCCAGCAGCCAAGGGTCGGCAGCCACTGAAGCTTTCTTT	CASSQGSAATEAFF
-	TRBD1	TRBV7-9	TRBJ2-5	TGTGCCAGTAGAAGAGGAACGGGACAGAGGGAGTGGCACCAAGAGACCCAGTACTTC	CASRRGTGQREWHQETQYF
once	-	TRBV7-2	TRBJ2-7	TGTGCCAGCAGCCAAGGCTTTCCAGGGATGCTTCGAAGCTACGAGCAGTACTTC	CASSQGFPGMLRSYEQYF
-	TRBD2	TRBV7-9	TRBJ2-1	TGTGCTAGCAGCTTAGGACTAGCGGGGGGACATGAGCAGTTCTTC	CASSLGLAGGHEQFF
-	-	TRBV10-3	TRBJ1-1	TGTGCCACCAACCCCTTTAGGGACACTGAAGCTTTCTTT	CATNPFRDTEAFF
many	-	TRBV25-1	TRBJ1-6	TGTGCCAGCAGAGGTGGGAGCTCCTATAATTCACCCCTCCACTTT	CASRGGSSYNSPLHF
-	-	TRBV9	TRBJ1-1	TGTGCCAGCAGCGTAGCTACGGACGGTACCGGAGCTTTCTTT	CASSVATDGTGAFF
few	TRBD2	TRBV5-1	TRBJ2-2	TGCGCCAGCAGCTTGCTCCCTAGCGGGAGGGACAGGAACACCGGGGAGCTGTTTTTT	CASSLLPSGRDRNTGELFF
many	-	TRBV7-2	TRBJ2-5	TGTGCCAGCAGCTTAGTGACAGGAGAACGAGAGACCCAGTACTTC	CASSLVTGERETQYF
-	TRBD2	TRBV28	TRBJ2-7	TGTGCCAGCCTTGGACTAGCGGGCCTGAGGGCCTACGAGCAGTACTTC	CASLGLAGLRAYEQYF
-	TRBD1	TRBV19	TRBJ2-6	TGTGCCAGTTCTTCCGGCCTCAGGGGGGGGGCCAACGTCCTGACTTTC	CASSSGLRGGANVLTF
-	-	TRBV7-8	TRBJ2-5	TGTGCCAGCACCCTGGGAGGGGGGCAAGTGACCCAGTACTTC	CASTLGGGQVTQYF
-	-	TRBV19	TRBJ1-1	TGTGCCAGCGTTGGACATCCGAACACTGAAGCTTTCTTT	CASVGHPNTEAFF
-	TRBD1	TRBV20-1	TRBJ2-7	TGCAGTGCTGGGACGACAGGGGGACACTACGAGCAGTACTTC	CSAGTTGGHYEQYF
-	-	TRBV6-5	TRBJ2-6	TGTGCCAGCAGTTTCGGGACACTGCGCTCTGGGGCCAACGTCCTGACTTTC	CASSFGTLRSGANVLTF
many	TRBD2	TRBV7-9	TRBJ2-5	TGTGCCAGCAGCTCAGGACTAGCGGGAGCTCAAGAGACCCAGTACTTC	CASSSGLAGAQETQYF
many	-	TRBV6-5	TRBJ2-7	TGTGCCAGCAGTTACGACAGCCGCACCTACGAGCAGTACTTC	CASSYDSRTYEQYF
many	TRBD1	TRBV2	TRBJ1-4	TGTGCCAGCAAGGGGGCGTCCGAAAAACTGTTTTTT	CASKGASEKLFF
many	TRBD1	TRBV29-1	TRBJ2-7	TGCAGCGTTGTCTCGGACAGGGTGGCCTACGAGCAGTACTTC	CSVVSDRVAYEQYF
-	TRBD2	TRBV29-1	TRBJ2-3	TGCAGCGTTGAAGAAGGGAGCGGGGGGCGCGCAGATACGCAGTATTTT	CSVEEGSGGRADTQYF
many	TRBD1	TRBV20-1	TRBJ2-5	TGCAGTGCGCCGGGACAGTTCAAGACCCAGTACTTC	CSAPGQFKTQYF
few	-	TRBV12-3/TRBV12-4	TRBJ1-6	TGTGCCAGCAGCCCCGGTCTGCTGGGTAATTCACCCCTCCACTTT	CASSPGLLGNSPLHF
few	TRBD2	TRBV4-3	TRBJ2-7	TGCGCCAGCAGCCCTCGGACGGCGGGAGCCAGCTACGAGCAGTACTTC	CASSPRTAGASYEQYF
many	-	TRBV7-9	TRBJ2-6	TGTGCCAGCAGCCCTAGGGTCCTCGGGGCCAACGTCCTGACTTTC	CASSPRVLGANVLTF
many	-	TRBV5-4	TRBJ2-5	TGTGCCAGCAGTCCAGCAGGGGTAGGCGAGACCCAGTACTTC	CASSPAGVGETQYF